The rows below give T cell receptor beta chains drawn from one sample of a study of regulatory T cells in long-lasting Graves disease. MiXCR was run by TCRdb on the multiplex PCR reads, yielding one entry per CDR3 protein. The sample records under 450,000 distinct CDR3 sequences, around 15% being singletons. These sequences were also reported in another study, on T cells in Graves' hyperthyroidism and ophthalmopathy.

The sample here was peripheral blood mononuclear cells (PBMCs), taken at new diagnosis, from a patient treated with antithyroid drugs. These receptors all come from a woman younger than 35 with Graves disease. Both conserved end residues are part of each CDR3. D genes are given only for firm matches.

v_call	j_call	d_call	cdr3_aa
TRBV6-2/TRBV6-3	TRBJ2-5	NA	CASSPRGSQETQYF
TRBV7-2	TRBJ2-7	NA	CASSIRVGEQYF
TRBV10-3	TRBJ2-3	TRBD2	CAISRTSGSSTDTQYF
TRBV20-1	TRBJ2-1	NA	CSARDYGSYNEQFF
TRBV4-1	TRBJ1-4	NA	CASSQAGGLLGTNEKLFF
TRBV2	TRBJ2-5	TRBD2	CASSARLAGEETQYF
TRBV7-9	TRBJ2-2	TRBD2	CASSFAGTRWSGELFF
TRBV11-2	TRBJ2-5	TRBD2	CASSFRLAEVQETQYF
TRBV6-4	TRBJ1-1	NA	CASSVDGANTEAFF
TRBV20-1	TRBJ2-3	NA	CSARDPRPQPDTQYF
TRBV5-1	TRBJ2-2	NA	CASSLGLGALGVGELVF
TRBV12-3/TRBV12-4	TRBJ2-1	TRBD2	CASSFLSWPSGYNEQFF
TRBV30	TRBJ2-1	TRBD1	CAWSVLYRDRGREQFF
TRBV7-8	TRBJ1-2	NA	CASSLARLGYGYTF
TRBV6-1	TRBJ1-5	NA	CASSPREAASNQPQHF
TRBV6-5	TRBJ1-6	NA	CASSSQSSPLHF
TRBV2	TRBJ1-5	NA	CASSELFGSNQPQHF
TRBV2	TRBJ2-1	TRBD2	CASSERETTNEQFF
TRBV30	TRBJ2-1	NA	CAWSLGTYNEQFF
TRBV6-1	TRBJ2-3	NA	CASSNQGGSTDTQYF
TRBV28	TRBJ1-1	TRBD1	CARMNRGYTEAFF
TRBV12-3/TRBV12-4	TRBJ2-7	TRBD2	CASSPSGGGLNEQYF
TRBV20-1	TRBJ2-3	NA	CSASVSGSTDTQYF
TRBV6-5	TRBJ1-5	NA	CASSYGAGRGDQPQHF
TRBV14	TRBJ2-5	TRBD2	CASSQDVGSGLQETQYF
TRBV20-1	TRBJ1-1	NA	CSARDVEGSSEAFF
TRBV2	TRBJ2-7	NA	CASSVRQGWSYEQYF
TRBV5-6	TRBJ2-7	TRBD2	CASNHFGGLADEQYF
TRBV19	TRBJ2-2	NA	CASSIVGAGPSRGELFF
TRBV5-1	TRBJ1-2	TRBD1	CASRRVDRDYGYTF
TRBV27	TRBJ1-1	NA	CASSAQLNTEAFF